This TCR beta chain comes out of a study of identical twins. The cDNA had a unique molecular identifier and a template-switch universal primer site. TCRdb re-called the 5' RACE reads with MiXCR, one entry per CDR3 protein. The data contain 690,000 or so distinct CDR3 sequences, around 6.1% of them singletons. Everyone who donated was a healthy Caucasian. In this sample, this clonotype turned up many times. Its antigen is undetermined. Between the trimmed V and J ends, which lost 5 bases and 1 base, there was a span of 24 bases. The CDR3 consists of 19 residues. The study's findings and limits: Whereas memory repertoires showed no such difference, abundant cord blood beta clonotypes carried fewer insertions. Models came in too low on out-of-frame TCR alpha sharing in monozygotic twins.

The sequencing sample was made of naive T cells sorted from blood. This receptor was identified in a man aged 18-30 years in good health. The chain carries TRBV12-3 or TRBV12-4 and TRBJ2-1, with D perhaps matching TRBD1 or TRBD2 (6 bases each). The CDR3 is CASSPGMGGPEGSYNEQFF. The CDR3, as DNA: TGTGCCAGCAGTCCCGGGATGGGGGGCCCGGAGGGGTCCTACAATGAGCAGTTCTTC.